This TCR beta chain is drawn from a study of control samples from healthy donors and cancer patients. The V and J ends lost 4 bases and 5 bases respectively, with 14 bases between them. CDR3 size: 14 residues. CDR1 and CDR2 (germline): LGHDT, YNNKEL (reference sequence). Here immunoSEQ multiplex PCR was the method, and the copy in TCRdb shows in-frame clones only, minus some. The repertoire holds approximately 120,000 clones, with around 87% as singletons. The sample taken for sequencing was blood. This chain links TRBV3-1 (or the pseudogene TRBV3-2) with TRBJ1-2; D is perhaps TRBD1 (5 bases). The origin of this receptor is a middle-aged man in good health. CDR3 sequence (DNA): TGTGCCAGCAGCCCCCGGGGGGGATGGTATGGCTACACCTTC. Protein: CASSPRGGWYGYTF.